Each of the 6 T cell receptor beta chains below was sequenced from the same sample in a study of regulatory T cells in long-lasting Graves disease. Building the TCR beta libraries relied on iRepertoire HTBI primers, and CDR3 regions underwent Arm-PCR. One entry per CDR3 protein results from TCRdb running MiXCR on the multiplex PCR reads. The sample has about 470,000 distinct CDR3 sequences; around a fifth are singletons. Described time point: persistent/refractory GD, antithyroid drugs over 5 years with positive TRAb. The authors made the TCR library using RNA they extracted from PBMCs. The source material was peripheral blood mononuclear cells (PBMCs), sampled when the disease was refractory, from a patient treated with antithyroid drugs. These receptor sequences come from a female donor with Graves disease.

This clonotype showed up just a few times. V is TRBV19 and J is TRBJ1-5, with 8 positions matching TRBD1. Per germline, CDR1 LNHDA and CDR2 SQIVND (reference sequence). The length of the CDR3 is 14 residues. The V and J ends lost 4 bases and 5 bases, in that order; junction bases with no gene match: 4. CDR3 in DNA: TGTGCCAGTAGTAGGCAGGGGGCTGATCAGCCCCAGCATTTT. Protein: CASSRQGADQPQHF.

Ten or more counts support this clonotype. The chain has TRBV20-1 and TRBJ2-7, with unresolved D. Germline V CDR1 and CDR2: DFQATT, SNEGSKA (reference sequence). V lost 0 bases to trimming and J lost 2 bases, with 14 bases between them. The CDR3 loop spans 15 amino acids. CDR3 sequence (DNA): TGCAGTGCTAGAGATCTCCGAGCGCTCCCCTACGAGCAGTACTTC. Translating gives CSARDLRALPYEQYF.

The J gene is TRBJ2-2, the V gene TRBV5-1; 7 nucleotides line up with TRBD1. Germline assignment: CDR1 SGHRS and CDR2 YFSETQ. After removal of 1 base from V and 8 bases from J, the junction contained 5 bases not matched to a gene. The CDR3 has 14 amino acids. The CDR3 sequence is CASSLLADRGELFF. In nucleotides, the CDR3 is TGCGCCAGCAGCTTGTTGGCGGACAGGGGGGAGCTGTTTTTT.

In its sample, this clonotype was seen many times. The CDR3: CASSSMGVGGTGNQPQHF. In DNA, the CDR3 is TGTGCCAGCAGTTCTATGGGGGTGGGGGGAACGGGCAATCAGCCCCAGCATTTT. The chain joins TRBV27 to TRBJ1-5; possibly TRBD1 for D (5 bases). The CDR3 is 18 residues long. CDR1 is MNHEY, CDR2 SMNVEV, per germline (reference sequence). Trimming took 4 bases from V and 2 from J, leaving 21 bases between them.

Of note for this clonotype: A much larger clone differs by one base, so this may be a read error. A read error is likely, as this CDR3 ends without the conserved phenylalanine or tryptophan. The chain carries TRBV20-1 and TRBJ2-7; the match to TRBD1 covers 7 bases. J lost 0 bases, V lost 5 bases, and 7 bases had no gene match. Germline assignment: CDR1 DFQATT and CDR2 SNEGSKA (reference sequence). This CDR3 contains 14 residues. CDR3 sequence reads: CSAVQPGGSYEQYL. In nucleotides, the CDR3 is TGCAGTGCTGTCCAGCCAGGGGGCTCCTACGAGCAGTACCTC.

CDR3 protein: CASSPRQDGLSRTLNTEAFF. The DNA for the CDR3 is TGTGCCAGCAGTCCCCGACAGGACGGGTTGTCAAGGACCCTGAACACTGAAGCTTTCTTT. V and J are TRBV12-3 or TRBV12-4 and TRBJ1-1; perhaps TRBD1 as D (6 bases). Between the trimmed V and J ends, which lost 5 bases and 0 bases, there was a span of 28 bases. This CDR3 spans 20 amino acids.